These T cell receptor beta chains were read from a single sample in a study of cytomegalovirus exposure and HLA in healthy donors. TCRdb keeps only in-frame clones here, not all; method: immunoSEQ multiplex PCR. Of about 140,000 clones detected, less than 90% appear once; the ten largest clones hold roughly 3%. Sequenced: PBMCs. Receptors originate from a man aged 18 to 29 in good health and CMV-seronegative. CDR3s include the opening cysteine and the closing phenylalanine or tryptophan. A D gene is named only where the DNA matches it firmly. Clone size appears in some rows only: once, few, many, or a class for an expanded clone.

j_call d_call clone_size v_call cdr3_aa cdr3_nt
TRBJ2-3 - - TRBV29-1 CSVEGTAGDTQYF TGCAGCGTTGAAGGCACAGCGGGAGATACGCAGTATTTT
TRBJ2-7 - few TRBV11-3 CASSQSDRGQNNEQYF TGTGCCAGCAGCCAATCGGATCGCGGACAGAATAACGAGCAGTACTTC
TRBJ1-2 - - TRBV27 CASSLSGGHYGYTF TGTGCCAGCAGTTTATCGGGGGGACACTATGGCTACACCTTC
TRBJ2-7 - few TRBV18 CASSLVKEGSEQYF TGTGCCAGCTCACTCGTAAAGGAGGGCTCCGAGCAGTACTTC
TRBJ2-3 TRBD1 once TRBV2 CASSDRGQGTDTQYF TGTGCCAGCAGTGATAGGGGACAGGGAACAGATACGCAGTATTTT
TRBJ1-1 - few TRBV6-1 CASSDAFTGHIAFF TGTGCCAGCAGTGACGCCTTTACGGGACATATAGCTTTCTTT
TRBJ1-5 TRBD1 once TRBV6-6 CASTGQGSYSNQPQHF TGTGCCAGCACTGGACAGGGGTCGTATAGCAATCAGCCCCAGCATTTT
TRBJ1-2 TRBD1 - TRBV6-5 CASKTGGDGYTF TGTGCCAGCAAGACAGGGGGCGATGGCTACACCTTC
TRBJ1-2 TRBD1 - TRBV7-9 CASSLRSPGQEGWRGYTF TGTGCCAGCAGCCTCCGCTCGCCGGGACAGGAGGGGTGGAGGGGCTACACCTTC
TRBJ2-5 TRBD1 - TRBV27 CASSYLDRGRQTQYF TGTGCCAGCAGTTACCTTGACAGGGGAAGGCAGACCCAGTACTTC
TRBJ2-3 - - TRBV5-1 CASSWIRRDRNTDTQYF TGCGCCAGCAGCTGGATACGGCGAGACAGAAACACAGATACGCAGTATTTT
TRBJ1-1 - - TRBV6-5 CASSYQQGNTEAFF TGTGCCAGCAGTTACCAACAGGGAAACACTGAAGCTTTCTTT
TRBJ1-4 - - TRBV5-1 CASSLASGINEKLFF TGCGCCAGCAGCTTGGCTTCGGGTATTAATGAAAAACTGTTTTTT
TRBJ1-2 - few TRBV7-9 CASSLAGWDSYTF TGTGCCAGCAGCTTAGCGGGCTGGGACAGCTACACCTTC
TRBJ1-1 - - TRBV5-6 CASSLVRNSNTEAFF TGTGCCAGCAGCTTGGTGAGGAACTCGAACACTGAAGCTTTCTTT
TRBJ2-2 TRBD1 - TRBV6-1 CASSERGQSNTGELFF TGTGCCAGCAGTGAAAGGGGACAGTCCAACACCGGGGAGCTGTTTTTT
TRBJ2-7 TRBD1 - TRBV4-3 CASSSGTGVYEQYF TGCGCCAGCAGTTCCGGGACAGGGGTCTACGAGCAGTACTTC
TRBJ2-1 TRBD2 - TRBV7-6 CASSSNSGFYNEQFF TGTGCCAGCAGCTCGAATAGCGGGTTCTACAATGAGCAGTTCTTC
TRBJ2-5 - - TRBV28 CASSSSANNKETQYF TGTGCCAGCAGTTCCAGCGCGAACAACAAAGAGACCCAGTACTTC
TRBJ2-1 - - TRBV29-1 CSGAGTRRGGQFF TGCAGCGGTGCCGGGACAAGGCGTGGTGGGCAGTTCTTC
TRBJ2-3 - - TRBV1 CTSSQEGTGVRDTDTQYF TGCACCAGCAGCCAAGAGGGGACAGGGGTGAGGGACACAGATACGCAGTATTTT
TRBJ2-2 - - TRBV11-1 CASSKGTRNTGELFF TGTGCCAGCAGCAAAGGGACACGGAACACCGGGGAGCTGTTTTTT
TRBJ1-5 - - TRBV11-2 CASSLDGGDQPQHF TGTGCCAGCAGCTTAGACGGAGGGGACCAGCCCCAGCATTTT
TRBJ2-5 TRBD1 - TRBV15 CATSGRQGGETQYF TGTGCCACCAGCGGACGACAGGGTGGAGAGACCCAGTACTTC
TRBJ2-7 - - TRBV5-1 CASSVDIPAYEQYF TGCGCCAGCAGCGTCGACATTCCTGCCTACGAGCAGTACTTC
TRBJ2-7 - - TRBV5-1 CASSLGGLGYEQYF TGCGCCAGCAGCTTAGGAGGGCTGGGGTACGAGCAGTACTTC
TRBJ1-5 - - TRBV5-5 CASSLAPTGSNQPQHF TGTGCCAGCAGCTTGGCCCCTACAGGTAGCAATCAGCCCCAGCATTTT
TRBJ2-7 TRBD2 - TRBV7-6 CASSSRLAGRYEQYF TGTGCCAGCAGCTCGCGACTAGCGGGACGTTACGAGCAGTACTTC
TRBJ1-1 TRBD1 - TRBV28 CASIQGGKTVVEAFF TGTGCCAGCATTCAGGGGGGAAAGACAGTTGTTGAAGCTTTCTTT
TRBJ2-5 - - TRBV30 CAWSVNGETQYF TGTGCCTGGAGTGTGAACGGAGAGACCCAGTACTTC
TRBJ2-1 - few TRBV25-1 CASSDSSDPIF TGTGCCAGCAGTGATTCTAGCGACCCAATCTTC